The 21 T cell receptor beta chains presented below share a single source sample, sequenced in a study of CD8 T cells in ankylosing spondylitis. One entry per CDR3 protein results from TCRdb running MiXCR on the 5' RACE reads. The data hold almost 30,000 distinct CDR3 sequences, with 4.5% to 5.5% observed a single time. Sequenced input: blood, either unsorted or a sorted T cell fraction (not recorded which). The origin of the receptors is a female donor with ankylosing spondylitis or in good health (not recorded which).

This clonotype has ten or more counts. The rearrangement links TRBV9 to TRBJ1-1, with D possibly being TRBD1 (5 bases). Germline CDR1 and CDR2: SGDLS and YYNGEE. Trimming stripped 0 bases from V and 1 base from J, with 7 bases between. The CDR3 totals 14 residues. CDR3 region: CASSVGQTNTEAFF. The DNA for the CDR3 is TGTGCCAGCAGCGTAGGACAGACGAACACTGAAGCTTTCTTT. The entire variable domain, with the rest obtained from reference TRBV9 and TRBJ1-1, is as follows: DSGVTQTPKHLITATGQRVTLRCSPRSGDLSVYWYQQSLDQGLQFLIQYYNGEERAKGNILERFSAQQFPDLHSELNLSSLELGDSALYFCASSVGQTNTEAFFGQGTRLTVV.

This clonotype was counted at least ten times. The CDR3, as DNA: TGTGCCAGCAGCGTAGTGCAGGGCACAGATACGCAGTATTTT. Amino acid sequence: CASSVVQGTDTQYF. The V gene is TRBV9, the J gene TRBJ2-3; D is unclear. The CDR3 has 14 residues. The V end lost 0 bases, the J end lost 1 base, and 6 bases lay between the germline ends. Germline values: CDR1 SGDLS, CDR2 YYNGEE.

This clonotype was seen ten or more times. The rearrangement links TRBV9 to TRBJ2-4, with TRBD2 identical over 9 bases. CDR1 is SGDLS, CDR2 YYNGEE, per germline. The CDR3 is made up of 15 amino acids. The trim removed 2 bases at V and 8 bases at J, leaving 8 bases unmatched. The CDR3 nucleotides are TGTGCCAGCAGCGTGGCGGGAGGGCCGGGGGACATTCAGTACTTC. Its translation is CASSVAGGPGDIQYF.

Judged by abundance, this clonotype is medium-sized. The rearrangement uses TRBV9 and TRBJ1-1, with D possibly being TRBD1 (6 bases). From germline, CDR1 is SGDLS and CDR2 YYNGEE. The length of the CDR3 is 14 residues. Trimming left V 0 bases short and J 1 base short, with 7 bases between. CDR3 residues: CASSVGQENTEAFF. The DNA of the CDR3 is TGTGCCAGCAGCGTAGGACAGGAGAACACTGAAGCTTTCTTT.

This clonotype was seen a single time. J is TRBJ2-1 and V is TRBV9, with 8 bases matching TRBD2. Trimming cost V 0 bases and J 4 bases; bases outside gene matches: 6. There are 16 residues in the CDR3. Germline V gene lookup returns CDR1 SGDLS and CDR2 YYNGEE. CDR3 nucleotide sequence: TGTGCCAGCAGCGTAGAGGTTAGCGGGGAATACAATGAGCAGTTCTTC. Protein sequence: CASSVEVSGEYNEQFF.

Ten or more counts support this clonotype. The chain links TRBV9 to TRBJ1-5; no definite D call. Between the trimmed V and J ends, which lost 3 bases and 5 bases, there was a span of 15 bases. The CDR3 is made up of 15 amino acids. The germline CDR1 and CDR2 sequences are SGDLS and YYNGEE. CDR3 in amino acids: CASSADGVNDQPQHF. CDR3 coding DNA: TGTGCCAGCAGCGCGGATGGGGTAAATGATCAGCCCCAGCATTTT.

This clonotype came up many times. CDR3 amino acids: CASSAGEGTDTQYF. DNA of the CDR3: TGTGCCAGCAGCGCGGGAGAAGGCACAGATACGCAGTATTTT. The chain couples TRBV9 to TRBJ2-3; D might be TRBD2 (6 bases). This CDR3 is built from 14 residues. The V gene lost 3 bases and the J gene lost 1 base, with 9 bases spanning the gap. Germline V CDR1 and CDR2: SGDLS, YYNGEE. The full variable domain, completed using reference TRBV9 and TRBJ2-3, is DSGVTQTPKHLITATGQRVTLRCSPRSGDLSVYWYQQSLDQGLQFLIQYYNGEERAKGNILERFSAQQFPDLHSELNLSSLELGDSALYFCASSAGEGTDTQYFGPGTRLTVL.

This clonotype was recorded many times. This rearrangement joins TRBV9 to TRBJ2-6; TRBD1 agrees at 9 bases. The CDR3 sequence is 15 residues long. The V gene's germline CDR1 is SGDLS and CDR2 YYNGEE. Losses at the gene ends were 3 bases for V and 2 bases for J; bases not matched to a gene: 0. CDR3 in DNA: TGTGCCAGCAGCGGACAGGGGGCTGGGGCCAACGTCCTGACTTTC. As protein: CASSGQGAGANVLTF.

This clonotype was seen many times. The chain is built from TRBV9 and TRBJ2-1; D is uncertain. This CDR3 has 14 residues. Germline-derived CDR1 and CDR2 are SGDLS and YYNGEE. Trimming took 0 bases from V and 4 from J, leaving 8 bases between them. CDR3 DNA sequence: TGTGCCAGCAGCGTAGAAAGTGGGTACAATGAGCAGTTCTTC. It encodes CASSVESGYNEQFF.

This clonotype came up a few times. The chain employs TRBV9 and TRBJ2-5; 12 positions match TRBD2. With 4 bases clipped from V and 2 bases from J, the junction kept 6 bases outside the gene matches. This CDR3 is built from 16 residues. Germline V lookup: CDR1 SGDLS, CDR2 YYNGEE. The DNA for the CDR3 is TGTGCCAGCAGCATCGGACTAGCGGGGACTCAAGAGACCCAGTACTTC. Translation gives CASSIGLAGTQETQYF.

The CDR3 coding sequence is TGTGCCAGCGGACGGATAAATTCACCCCTCCACTTT. It is translated as CASGRINSPLHF. The chain carries TRBV9 and TRBJ1-6, with D uncertain. This CDR3 contains 12 residues. Germline-derived CDR1 and CDR2 are SGDLS and YYNGEE. Trimming removed 7 bases from V and 7 bases from J, with 9 bases in between.

This clonotype was seen repeatedly, ten times or more. This rearrangement joins TRBV9 to TRBJ2-1; TRBD2 matches 8 bases. The CDR3 length is 14 residues. Unmatched junction bases numbered 6, after V lost 1 base and J lost 9 bases. Germline CDR1 SGDLS, CDR2 YYNGEE. Written as DNA, the CDR3 is TGTGCCAGCAGCGTACCCCCTCGGGGGGGTGAGCAGTTCTTC. It is translated as CASSVPPRGGEQFF.

This clonotype was recorded at least ten times. The chain has TRBV9 and TRBJ2-3, with 7 bases matching TRBD1. The V and J ends lost 3 bases and 3 bases, in that order; junction bases with no gene match: 4. The CDR3 sequence is 14 residues long. CDR1 and CDR2 (germline): SGDLS, YYNGEE. CDR3 nucleotide sequence: TGTGCCAGCAGCGACGACAGGGAGACAGATACGCAGTATTTT. Residues: CASSDDRETDTQYF.

This clonotype was seen at least ten times. The chain links TRBV9 to TRBJ2-3; 10 bases align to TRBD2. With 2 bases clipped from V and 3 bases from J, the junction kept 3 bases outside the gene matches. Germline-derived CDR1 and CDR2 are SGDLS and YYNGEE. The CDR3 is 15 amino acids. In DNA form, the CDR3 reads TGTGCCAGCAGCGTTCAGACTAGCGGGACAGATACGCAGTATTTT. Its protein product is CASSVQTSGTDTQYF.

This clonotype was detected many times. The rearrangement uses TRBV9 and TRBJ2-7, with a weak D call TRBD1 (6 bases). V was pared by 3 bases and J by 1 base, with 11 bases between. The V gene's germline CDR1 is SGDLS and CDR2 YYNGEE. This CDR3 has 14 amino acids. The CDR3 spells CASSASGQSYEQYF. The CDR3, as DNA: TGTGCCAGCAGCGCCTCAGGACAGTCCTACGAGCAGTACTTC. The whole variable domain, remainder taken from reference TRBV9 and TRBJ2-7, is DSGVTQTPKHLITATGQRVTLRCSPRSGDLSVYWYQQSLDQGLQFLIQYYNGEERAKGNILERFSAQQFPDLHSELNLSSLELGDSALYFCASSASGQSYEQYFGPGTRLTVT.

This clonotype was recorded at least ten times. CDR3 residues: CASSGFRTDTQYF. CDR3 nucleotides: TGTGCCAGCAGCGGATTTAGGACAGATACGCAGTATTTT. The rearrangement links TRBV9 to TRBJ2-3; no reliable D call. CDR3 length: 13 amino acids. V dropped 3 bases and J dropped 3 bases, with 8 bases sitting between them. The germline V gene has CDR1 SGDLS and CDR2 YYNGEE.

The chain uses TRBV9 and TRBJ2-2; 7 bases are a match to TRBD2. J was trimmed by 5 bases and V by 0 bases; bases with no gene match: 4. The CDR3 covers 15 residues. CDR1 and CDR2 (germline): SGDLS, YYNGEE. The CDR3 protein is CASSVDLAVTGELFF. The CDR3 nucleotides read TGTGCCAGCAGCGTAGACCTAGCGGTAACCGGGGAGCTGTTTTTT.

This clonotype has more than one count but fewer than ten. The rearrangement links TRBV9 to TRBJ2-1; no clear D. The length of the CDR3 is 15 residues. Germline-derived CDR1 and CDR2 are SGDLS and YYNGEE. V was trimmed by 0 bases and J by 1 base, leaving 8 bases between them. The CDR3, as DNA: TGTGCCAGCAGCGTAGAGGGATTATCCTACAATGAGCAGTTCTTC. Its translation: CASSVEGLSYNEQFF.

This clonotype was picked up a small number of times. The V gene is TRBV9, the J gene TRBJ2-2; no reliable D call. Germline V gives CDR1 SGDLS, CDR2 YYNGEE. The germline V and J ends were trimmed by 0 bases and 6 bases, with 12 bases remaining between them. The CDR3 is made up of 15 amino acids. The CDR3 DNA sequence: TGTGCCAGCAGCGTAGCTTCTAATCTGCCCGGGGAGCTGTTTTTT. This gives the protein CASSVASNLPGELFF. Looking up the rest from reference TRBV9 and TRBJ2-2 gives the full variable domain: DSGVTQTPKHLITATGQRVTLRCSPRSGDLSVYWYQQSLDQGLQFLIQYYNGEERAKGNILERFSAQQFPDLHSELNLSSLELGDSALYFCASSVASNLPGELFFGEGSRLTVL.

This clonotype has only a few counts. The J gene is TRBJ2-7, the V gene TRBV9, with D unclear. The CDR3 is made up of 11 amino acids. V was shortened by 4 bases and J by 5 bases, with 7 bases between the two germline ends. Germline CDR1 is SGDLS and CDR2 is YYNGEE. The CDR3 DNA sequence: TGTGCCAGCAGCAATCGTCACGAGCAGTACTTC. Translated, it gives CASSNRHEQYF.

The rearrangement uses TRBV9 and TRBJ2-7, with 7 bases aligning to TRBD2. The V segment lost 2 bases and the J segment 3 bases; nucleotides outside the gene matches: 8. The germline gives CDR1 SGDLS, CDR2 YYNGEE. The CDR3 spans 15 residues. The CDR3 bases are TGTGCCAGCAGCGTGGGCGGGAGCGTCGACTACGAGCAGTACTTC. It yields the protein CASSVGGSVDYEQYF.